This T cell receptor beta chain emerged from a study of shared clonotypes between healthy human individuals. Study-wide results and caveats: In the sorted subsets, rarefaction showed sequencing was incomplete despite large depth.

V lost 0 bases to trimming and J lost 4 bases, with 7 bases between them. Looked up from germline, CDR1 is ENHRY and CDR2 is SYGVKD. This CDR3 contains 13 residues. With regard to this clone: Its antigen is undetermined. Distinct nucleotide sequences in the sample also encode this CDR3.

The donor population consisted of healthy HIV-negative adults with no recent acute infections or vaccinations. Among the donors, all were Caucasian adults who lived in Nashville, Tennessee. Into CD45RA+ naive and CD45RA-negative memory subsets, the CD4+ cells were split. Profiling relied on immunoSEQ multiplex PCR, and the TCRdb table lists in-frame clones only, not all of them. The table has millions of clones, roughly nine tenths seen once. The sequenced sample consisted of naive CD4+ T cells sorted from blood. As for subset: CD45RA+ positively selected. V usage is TRBV10-3 and J usage is TRBJ2-7; D not resolved. This TCR was sampled from a man aged 18-30 years in good health. The CDR3 coding sequence is TGTGCCATCAGTGAGTCGGCGATTTACGAGCAGTACTTC. Residues: CAISESAIYEQYF.